This passage covers 4 T cell receptor beta chains from one sample sequenced in a study of T cells in Graves' hyperthyroidism and ophthalmopathy. Using RNA transcripts as the source, TCR beta CDR3 regions were amplified. TCR CDR3 underwent first-round RT-PCR with the HTBI primer set. MiXCR was run by TCRdb on the multiplex PCR reads, yielding one entry per CDR3 protein. This sample has roughly 840,000 distinct CDR3 sequences, with about two fifths found just once. Sequencing was performed on blood. These receptors all stem from a man younger than 30 with Graves' hyperthyroidism.

This clonotype has ten or more counts. The chain uses TRBV7-2 and TRBJ2-5; D remains ambiguous. The V and J ends lost 5 bases and 4 bases respectively, with 14 bases between them. Germline V gives CDR1 SGHTA, CDR2 FQGNSA. The CDR3 runs to 14 residues. The CDR3 DNA is TGTGCCAGCAGCCAGACGTCCGGTGGAGAGACCCAGTACTTC. Translated: CASSQTSGGETQYF.

The chain is built from TRBV7-2 and TRBJ1-1; a possible D gene is TRBD1 (6 bases). V shed 5 bases and J shed 10 bases, with 20 bases lying between them. The germline CDR1 and CDR2 sequences are SGHTA and FQGNSA. The CDR3 length is 14 residues. The CDR3 sequence is CASSPGRGARRAFF. CDR3 bases: TGTGCCAGCAGCCCAGGGCGGGGGGCGAGACGAGCTTTCTTT.

This chain connects TRBV2 to TRBJ2-7; TRBD1 agrees at 8 bases. Trimming took 10 bases from V and 6 from J; bases not matched to a gene: 8. This CDR3 is built from 12 residues. The germline gives CDR1 SNHLY, CDR2 FYNNEI. As DNA, the CDR3 is TGTGCCAAGGGGACAGGAGCCCCCGAGCAGTACTTC. Translation gives CAKGTGAPEQYF. Variable domain in full (rest from reference TRBV2 and TRBJ2-7): EPEVTQTPSHQVTQMGQEVILRCVPISNHLYFYWYRQILGQKVEFLVSFYNNEISEKSEIFDDQFSVERPDGSNFTLKIRSTKLEDSAMYFCAKGTGAPEQYFGPGTRLTVT.

This rearrangement joins TRBV20-1 to TRBJ1-1; TRBD1 matches at 10 bases. V lost 6 bases and J lost 7; bases outside the gene matches: 5. This CDR3 spans 12 amino acids. CDR1 is DFQATT and CDR2 is SNEGSKA in the germline V gene (reference sequence). CDR3 coding DNA: TGCAGTGCGCGGGACAGGGGATATGAAGCTTTCTTT. This translates into CSARDRGYEAFF.